This T cell receptor (beta chain) was observed in a study of cytomegalovirus exposure and HLA in healthy donors. General study results and limits: An apparent linkage of common viral pathogens to several of the most significant clusters emerged in a later analysis.

The germline gives CDR1 MGHDK, CDR2 SYGVNS. CDR3 length: 16 amino acids. Trimming at V came to 6 bases and at J to 3 bases, leaving 4 bases not matched to a gene. PCR used 60 Vbeta primers and 13 Jbeta primers. TCRdb's table, derived via immunoSEQ multiplex PCR, lists solely in-frame clones and lacks some. The profile shows about 170,000 clones, 70% to 80% of them singletons. This clone was counted a few times. Its antigen is not identified. The receptor was isolated from a woman aged 25 to 39 in good health and CMV-seropositive. The sample comprised PBMCs. The gene calls are TRBV25-1 and TRBJ2-1; TRBD2 agrees at 14 bases. This CDR3 reads CASSGTSGGDYNEQFF. The CDR3 bases are TGTGCCAGCAGCGGGACTAGCGGGGGAGACTACAATGAGCAGTTCTTC.